This T cell receptor beta chain is drawn from a study of cytomegalovirus exposure and HLA in healthy donors. This clone occurred once. Antigen: not known. Study-level points and caveats: As a later analysis showed, a missense DCLRE1C variant was linked to trimming of TCR beta V- and J-genes.

The CDR3 is 14 residues long. In germline, CDR1 is SGHRS, CDR2 YFSETQ. V was pared by 4 bases and J by 6 bases, with 7 bases of the junction left unmatched. PCR involved 60 Vbeta and 13 Jbeta primers. Only in-frame clones appear in the TCRdb table, and some are missing; sequencing was by immunoSEQ multiplex PCR. The sample lists roughly 190,000 clones, more than 75% occurring once. The sequencing input was PBMCs. The rearrangement links TRBV5-1 to TRBJ2-7, with 10 nucleotides matching TRBD1. This TCR was sampled from a man aged 40-55 years in good health and CMV-seropositive. The CDR3 spells CASSLPGQGSEQYF. The CDR3 region has the DNA TGCGCCAGCAGCCTACCGGGACAGGGGTCCGAGCAGTACTTC.